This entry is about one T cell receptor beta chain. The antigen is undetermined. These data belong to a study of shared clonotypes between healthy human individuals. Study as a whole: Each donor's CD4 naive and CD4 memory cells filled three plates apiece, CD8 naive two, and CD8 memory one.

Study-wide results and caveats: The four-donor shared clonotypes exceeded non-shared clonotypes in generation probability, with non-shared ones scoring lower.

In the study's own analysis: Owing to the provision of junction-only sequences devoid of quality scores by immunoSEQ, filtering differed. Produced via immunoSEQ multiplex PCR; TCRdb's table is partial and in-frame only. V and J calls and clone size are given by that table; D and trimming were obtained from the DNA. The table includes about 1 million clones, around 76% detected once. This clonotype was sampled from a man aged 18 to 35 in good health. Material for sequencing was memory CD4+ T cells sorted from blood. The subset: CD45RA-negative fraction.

This CDR3 reads CASSDRPSNQETQYF. CDR3 sequence (DNA): TGTGCCAGCAGTGATCGACCATCGAACCAAGAGACCCAGTACTTC. The gene calls are TRBV2 and TRBJ2-5; D not certain. The CDR3 consists of 15 residues. Trimming removed 3 bases from V and 0 bases from J, with 11 bases in between. CDR1 and CDR2 from the germline V gene are SNHLY and FYNNEI.